This is a list of T cell receptor beta chains from one sample in a study of T cell repertoires in cytomegalovirus infection. TCRdb re-analysed the reads in MiXCR, keeping a single row per CDR3 protein. The data show around 740,000 distinct CDR3 sequences, with 35% seen just once and under 3% held by the top ten. The sample taken for sequencing was PBMCs. The origin of the receptors is a human donor in good health (CMV status not recorded). Some clones in this sample may be carry-over from other donors' samples. The CDR3 runs from the conserved cysteine through the conserved F or W. D genes are given only for firm matches. Only some rows state a clone size, as once, few, many or a class for expanded clones.

D	V	size	J	CDR3	DNA
NA	TRBV7-6	many	TRBJ1-6	CASSKTPYNSPLHF	TGTGCCAGCAGCAAAACACCTTATAATTCACCCCTCCACTTT
NA	TRBV28	NA	TRBJ2-7	CASSPLADRYEQYF	TGTGCCAGCAGTCCCCTAGCGGACAGGTACGAGCAGTACTTC
NA	TRBV19	NA	TRBJ2-5	CASSPHRVPQYF	TGTGCCAGTAGTCCCCACAGGGTACCCCAGTACTTC
TRBD2	TRBV20-1	NA	TRBJ2-7	CSATEREVFDEQYF	TGCAGTGCTACAGAACGGGAGGTTTTTGACGAGCAGTACTTC
TRBD2	TRBV7-2	many	TRBJ2-3	CASSPGEGWTDTQYF	TGTGCCAGCAGTCCTGGGGAGGGTTGGACAGATACGCAGTATTTT
TRBD2	TRBV2	NA	TRBJ2-3	CASSELPSGSSTDTQYF	TGTGCCAGCAGTGAACTGCCTAGCGGATCTAGCACAGATACGCAGTATTTT
TRBD2	TRBV11-3	few	TRBJ2-2	CASSLRGKNGELFF	TGTGCCAGCAGCTTGCGGGGGAAGAACGGGGAGCTGTTTTTT
TRBD2	TRBV27	NA	TRBJ2-1	CASSPRLAGVLFYYNEQFF	TGTGCCAGCAGTCCGCGACTAGCGGGAGTTCTCTTCTACTACAATGAGCAGTTCTTC
TRBD2	TRBV7-2	NA	TRBJ2-7	CASSKSSGAYEQYF	TGTGCCAGCAGCAAATCTAGCGGGGCCTACGAGCAGTACTTC
NA	TRBV12-3/TRBV12-4	few	TRBJ2-1	CASSFGDARDNEQFF	TGTGCCAGCAGTTTTGGGGACGCCAGAGACAATGAGCAGTTCTTC
TRBD1	TRBV20-1	NA	TRBJ1-2	CSARGPGQGFGYGYTF	TGCAGTGCTAGAGGACCGGGACAGGGTTTCGGGTATGGCTACACCTTC